This T cell receptor (beta chain) was captured by sequencing in a study of HIV-infected children after antiretroviral therapy interruption. The overall study: Recorded EBV and CMV exposure existed for most children. Whole-study results and caveats: After treatment interruption started, naive CD4+ CDR3 overlap across time points dropped.

The treatment: PENTA 11 planned treatment interruption arm or continuous ART arm. In regard to this clonotype: Its target is not known.

The V and J ends lost 9 bases and 0 bases respectively, with 12 bases between them. The CDR3 is 14 amino acids. Germline V lookup: CDR1 LNHDA, CDR2 SQIVND (reference sequence). RNA-based 3' RACE libraries used unique molecular identifiers. TCRdb passed the 3' RACE reads through MiXCR, listing each CDR3 protein once. The table has about 89,000 distinct CDR3 sequences, about 7.2% seen once; the top ten hold 1.1%. The TCR comes from a pool of human donors with HIV. The sample was CD45RA+ CD4+ T cells from PBMCs, pooled from several time points, taken from a donor given antiretroviral therapy, either interrupted or continuous. Subset here: naive CD4+ CD45RA+ CD45RO- T cells. The rearrangement joins TRBV19 to TRBJ2-1, with D perhaps matching TRBD1 (6 bases). For the CDR3, the DNA is TGTGCCAGCAGAACAGGGAGCTCCTACAATGAGCAGTTCTTC. Residues: CASRTGSSYNEQFF.